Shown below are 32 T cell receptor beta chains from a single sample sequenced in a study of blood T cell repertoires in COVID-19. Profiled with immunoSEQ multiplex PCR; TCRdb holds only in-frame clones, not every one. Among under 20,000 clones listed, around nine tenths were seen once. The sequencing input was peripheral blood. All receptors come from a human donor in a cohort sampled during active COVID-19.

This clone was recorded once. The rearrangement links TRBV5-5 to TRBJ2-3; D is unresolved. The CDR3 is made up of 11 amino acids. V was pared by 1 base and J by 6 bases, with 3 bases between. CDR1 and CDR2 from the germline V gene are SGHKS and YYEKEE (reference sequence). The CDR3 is CASSLLDTQYF. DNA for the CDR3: TGTGCCAGCAGCTTGCTTGATACGCAGTATTTT.

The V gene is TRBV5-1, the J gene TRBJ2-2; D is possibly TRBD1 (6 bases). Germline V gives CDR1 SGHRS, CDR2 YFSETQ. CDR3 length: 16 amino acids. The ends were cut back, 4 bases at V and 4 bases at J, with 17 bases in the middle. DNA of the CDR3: TGCGCCAGCAGCCAAATACCGGGACATGTCACCGGGGAGCTGTTTTTT. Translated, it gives CASSQIPGHVTGELFF. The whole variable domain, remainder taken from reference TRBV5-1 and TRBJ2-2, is KAGVTQTPRYLIKTRGQQVTLSCSPISGHRSVSWYQQTPGQGLQFLFEYFSETQRNKGNFPGRFSGRQFSNSRSEMNVSTLELGDSALYLCASSQIPGHVTGELFFGEGSRLTVL.

DNA of the CDR3: TGCGCCAGCAGCCAACCCCCCTACAGGGGAGGTATGGCAACTAATGAAAAACTGTTTTTT. Amino acid sequence: CASSQPPYRGGMATNEKLFF. V gene TRBV4-1 combines with J gene TRBJ1-4; TRBD1 aligns across 7 bases. J gave up 0 bases and V 2 bases, and 15 bases lay outside the gene matches. In germline, CDR1 is MGHRA, CDR2 YSYEKL. The CDR3 has 20 amino acids.

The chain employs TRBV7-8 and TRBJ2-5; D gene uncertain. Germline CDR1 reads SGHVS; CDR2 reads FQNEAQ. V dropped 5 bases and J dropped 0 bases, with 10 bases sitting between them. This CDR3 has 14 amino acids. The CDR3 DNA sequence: TGTGCCAGCAGCAGCCTGAGGTACCAAGAGACCCAGTACTTC. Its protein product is CASSSLRYQETQYF.

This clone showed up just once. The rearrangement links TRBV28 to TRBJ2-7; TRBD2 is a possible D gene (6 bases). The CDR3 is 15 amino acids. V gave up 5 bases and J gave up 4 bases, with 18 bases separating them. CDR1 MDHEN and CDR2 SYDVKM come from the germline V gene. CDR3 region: CASSSAGTLGYEQYF. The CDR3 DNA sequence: TGTGCCAGCAGTAGCGCCGGGACTCTAGGGTACGAGCAGTACTTC.

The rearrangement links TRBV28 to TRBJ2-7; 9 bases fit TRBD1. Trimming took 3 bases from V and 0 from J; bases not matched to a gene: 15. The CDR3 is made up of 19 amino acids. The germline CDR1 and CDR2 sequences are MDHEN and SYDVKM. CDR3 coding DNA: TGTGCCAGCAGTTTTTGGGACAGGGTCTCGGCTGGGAGCTCCTACGAGCAGTACTTC. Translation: CASSFWDRVSAGSSYEQYF.

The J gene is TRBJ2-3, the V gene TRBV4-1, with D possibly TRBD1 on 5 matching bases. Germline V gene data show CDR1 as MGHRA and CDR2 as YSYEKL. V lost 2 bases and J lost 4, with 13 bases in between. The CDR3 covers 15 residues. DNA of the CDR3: TGCGCCAGCAGCCAAAATGCAGGGATCCCAGATACGCAGTATTTT. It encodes CASSQNAGIPDTQYF.

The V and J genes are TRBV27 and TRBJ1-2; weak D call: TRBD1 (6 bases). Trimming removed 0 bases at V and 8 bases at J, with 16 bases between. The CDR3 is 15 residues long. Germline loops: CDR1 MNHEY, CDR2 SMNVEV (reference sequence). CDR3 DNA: TGTGCCAGCAGTTTATCGCCCCAGGGGCTCTGGGGCTACACCTTC. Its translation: CASSLSPQGLWGYTF.

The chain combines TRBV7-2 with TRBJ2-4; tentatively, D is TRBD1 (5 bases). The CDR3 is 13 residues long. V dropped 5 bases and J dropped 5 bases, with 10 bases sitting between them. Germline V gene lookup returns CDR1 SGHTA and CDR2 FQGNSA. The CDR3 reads CASSQGDENIQYF. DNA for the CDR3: TGTGCCAGCAGCCAAGGGGATGAAAACATTCAGTACTTC.

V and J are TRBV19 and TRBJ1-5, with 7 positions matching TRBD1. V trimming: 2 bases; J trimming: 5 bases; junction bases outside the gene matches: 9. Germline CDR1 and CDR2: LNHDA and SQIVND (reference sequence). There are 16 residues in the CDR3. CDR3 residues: CASSIWGRGSHQPQHF. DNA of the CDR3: TGTGCCAGTAGTATATGGGGCAGGGGGTCGCATCAGCCCCAGCATTTT.

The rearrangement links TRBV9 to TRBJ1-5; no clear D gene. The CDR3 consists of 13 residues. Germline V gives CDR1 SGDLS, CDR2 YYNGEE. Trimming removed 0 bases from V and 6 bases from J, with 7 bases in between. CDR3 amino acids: CASSVAEVQPQHF. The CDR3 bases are TGTGCCAGCAGCGTAGCGGAGGTTCAGCCCCAGCATTTT. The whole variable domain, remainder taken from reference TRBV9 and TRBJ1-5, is DSGVTQTPKHLITATGQRVTLRCSPRSGDLSVYWYQQSLDQGLQFLIQYYNGEERAKGNILERFSAQQFPDLHSELNLSSLELGDSALYFCASSVAEVQPQHFGDGTRLSIL.

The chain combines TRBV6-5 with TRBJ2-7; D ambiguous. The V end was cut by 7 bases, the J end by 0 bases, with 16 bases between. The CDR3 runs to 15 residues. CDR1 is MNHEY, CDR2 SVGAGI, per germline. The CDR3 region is CASIIAGDPSYEQYF. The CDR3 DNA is TGTGCCAGCATAATTGCCGGAGACCCCTCCTACGAGCAGTACTTC.

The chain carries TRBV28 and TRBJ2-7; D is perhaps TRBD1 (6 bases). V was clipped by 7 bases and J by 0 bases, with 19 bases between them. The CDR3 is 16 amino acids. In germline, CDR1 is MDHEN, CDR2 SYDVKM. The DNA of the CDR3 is TGTGCCAGCACCCCCAGGGGCCAGGGTTACTCCTACGAGCAGTACTTC. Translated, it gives CASTPRGQGYSYEQYF. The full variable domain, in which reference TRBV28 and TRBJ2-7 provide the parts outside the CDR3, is DVKVTQSSRYLVKRTGEKVFLECVQDMDHENMFWYRQDPGLGLRLIYFSYDVKMKEKGDIPEGYSVSREKKERFSLILESASTNQTSMYLCASTPRGQGYSYEQYFGPGTRLTVT.

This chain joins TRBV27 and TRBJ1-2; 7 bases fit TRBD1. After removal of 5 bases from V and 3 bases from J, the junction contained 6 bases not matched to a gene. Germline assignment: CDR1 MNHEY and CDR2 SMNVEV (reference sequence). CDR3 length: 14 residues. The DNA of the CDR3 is TGTGCCAGCAGTAGATTCAGGGGGGACTATGGCTACACCTTC. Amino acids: CASSRFRGDYGYTF.

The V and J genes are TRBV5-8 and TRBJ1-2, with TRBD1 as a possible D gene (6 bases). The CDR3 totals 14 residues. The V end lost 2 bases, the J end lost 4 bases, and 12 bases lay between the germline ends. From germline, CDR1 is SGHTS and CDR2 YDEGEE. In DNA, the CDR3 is TGTGCCAGCAGCTTAGCACAGGGAACCTATGGCTACACCTTC. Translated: CASSLAQGTYGYTF.

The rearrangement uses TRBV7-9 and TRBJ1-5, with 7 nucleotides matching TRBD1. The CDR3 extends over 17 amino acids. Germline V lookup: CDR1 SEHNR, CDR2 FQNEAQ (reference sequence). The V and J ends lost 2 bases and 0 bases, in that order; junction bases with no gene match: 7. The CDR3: CASSLSVGTDSNQPQHF. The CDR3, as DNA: TGTGCCAGCAGCTTATCCGTTGGGACAGATAGCAATCAGCCCCAGCATTTT.

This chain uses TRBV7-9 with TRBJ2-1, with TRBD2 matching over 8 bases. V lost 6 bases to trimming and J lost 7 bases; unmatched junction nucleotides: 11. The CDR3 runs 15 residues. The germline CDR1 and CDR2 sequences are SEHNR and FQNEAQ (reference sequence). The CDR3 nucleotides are TGTGCCAGCAGTATTAGCGGGACCGGGGGGAATGAGCAGTTCTTC. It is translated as CASSISGTGGNEQFF.

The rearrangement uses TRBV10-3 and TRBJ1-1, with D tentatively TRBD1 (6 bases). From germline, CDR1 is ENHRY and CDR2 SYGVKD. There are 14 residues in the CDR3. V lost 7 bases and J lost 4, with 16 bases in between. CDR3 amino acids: CAITRTAPGTEAFF. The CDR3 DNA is TGTGCCATCACCCGGACAGCCCCGGGCACTGAAGCTTTCTTT.

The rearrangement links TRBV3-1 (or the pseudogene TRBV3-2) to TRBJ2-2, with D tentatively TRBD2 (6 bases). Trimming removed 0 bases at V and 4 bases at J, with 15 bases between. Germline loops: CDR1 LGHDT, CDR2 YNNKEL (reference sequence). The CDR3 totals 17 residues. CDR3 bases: TGTGCCAGCAGCCAAGAACCGCCTTGGAGGGGCACCGGGGAGCTGTTTTTT. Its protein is CASSQEPPWRGTGELFF.

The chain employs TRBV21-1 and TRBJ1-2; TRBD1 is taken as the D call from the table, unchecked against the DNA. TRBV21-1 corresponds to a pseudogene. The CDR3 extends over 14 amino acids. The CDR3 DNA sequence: TGTGCCAGCAGCAAAGACGAGGGGGCGAGTGGCTACACCTTC. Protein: CASSKDEGASGYTF.

CDR3 sequence (DNA): TGTGCCAGCAGTTTAGCGGTGGGGACAGGGGATCAGCCCCAGCATTTT. It translates to CASSLAVGTGDQPQHF. The chain has TRBV28 and TRBJ1-5; 10 nucleotides align to TRBD1. V dropped 2 bases and J dropped 5; count of bases not matched to a gene: 6. Germline-derived CDR1 and CDR2 are MDHEN and SYDVKM. There are 16 residues in the CDR3.

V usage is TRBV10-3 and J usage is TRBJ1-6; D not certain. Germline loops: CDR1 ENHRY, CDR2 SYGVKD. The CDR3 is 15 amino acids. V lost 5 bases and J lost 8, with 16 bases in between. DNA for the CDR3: TGTGCCATCAGTTATACAGTCGATAGAGATTCACCCCTCCACTTT. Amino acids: CAISYTVDRDSPLHF.

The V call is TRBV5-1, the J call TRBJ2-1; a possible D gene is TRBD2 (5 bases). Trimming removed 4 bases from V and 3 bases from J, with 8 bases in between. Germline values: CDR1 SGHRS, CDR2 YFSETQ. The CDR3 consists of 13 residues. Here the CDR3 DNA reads TGCGCCAGCAGCCTCGACTACTACAATGAGCAGTTCTTC. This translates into CASSLDYYNEQFF.

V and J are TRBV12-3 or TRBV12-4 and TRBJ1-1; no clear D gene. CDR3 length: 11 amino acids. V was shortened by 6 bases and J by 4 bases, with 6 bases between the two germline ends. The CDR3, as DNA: TGTGCCAGCAGCTCTCTCACTGAAGCTTTCTTT. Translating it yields CASSSLTEAFF.

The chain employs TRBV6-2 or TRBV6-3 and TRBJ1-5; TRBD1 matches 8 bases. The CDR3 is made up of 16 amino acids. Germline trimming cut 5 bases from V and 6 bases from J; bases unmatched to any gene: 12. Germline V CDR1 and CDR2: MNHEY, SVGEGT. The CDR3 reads CASSGPRTGTAQPQHF. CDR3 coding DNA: TGTGCCAGCAGTGGCCCCCGGACAGGGACTGCTCAGCCCCAGCATTTT.

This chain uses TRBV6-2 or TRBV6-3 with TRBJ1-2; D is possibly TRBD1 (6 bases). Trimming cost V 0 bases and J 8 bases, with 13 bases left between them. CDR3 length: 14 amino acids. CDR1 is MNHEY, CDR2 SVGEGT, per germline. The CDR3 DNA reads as TGTGCCAGCAGTTACTCGAACAGGGTCGGAGGCTACACCTTC. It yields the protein CASSYSNRVGGYTF.

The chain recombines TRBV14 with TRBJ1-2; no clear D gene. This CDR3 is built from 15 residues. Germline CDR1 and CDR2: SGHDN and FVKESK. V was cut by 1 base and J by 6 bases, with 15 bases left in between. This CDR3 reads CASSQVSSGYHGYTF. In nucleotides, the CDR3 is TGTGCCAGCAGCCAAGTTTCTTCAGGTTACCATGGCTACACCTTC.

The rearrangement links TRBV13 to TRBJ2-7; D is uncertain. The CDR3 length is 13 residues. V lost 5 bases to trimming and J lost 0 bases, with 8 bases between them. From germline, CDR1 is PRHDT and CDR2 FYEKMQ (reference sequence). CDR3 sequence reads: CASSQSYSYEQYF. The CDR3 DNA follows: TGTGCCAGCAGCCAAAGCTACTCCTACGAGCAGTACTTC.

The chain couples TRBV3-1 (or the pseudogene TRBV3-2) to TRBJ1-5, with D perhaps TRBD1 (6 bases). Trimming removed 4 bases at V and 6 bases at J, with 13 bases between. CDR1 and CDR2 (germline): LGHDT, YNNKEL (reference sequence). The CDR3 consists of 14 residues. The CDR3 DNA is TGTGCCAGCAGCCTCAGTGGGGGCAGTCAGCCCCAGCATTTT. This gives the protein CASSLSGGSQPQHF.

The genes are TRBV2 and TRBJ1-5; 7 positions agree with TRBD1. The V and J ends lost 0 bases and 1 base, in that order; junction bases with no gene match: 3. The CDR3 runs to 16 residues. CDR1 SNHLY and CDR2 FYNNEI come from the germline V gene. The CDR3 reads CASSEAGRGSNQPQHF. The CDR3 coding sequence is TGTGCCAGCAGTGAAGCTGGCAGGGGGAGCAATCAGCCCCAGCATTTT.

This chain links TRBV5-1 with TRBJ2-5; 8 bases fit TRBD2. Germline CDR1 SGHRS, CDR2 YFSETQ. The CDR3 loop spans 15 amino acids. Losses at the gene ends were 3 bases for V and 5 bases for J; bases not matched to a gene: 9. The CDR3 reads CASSSLAGSGETQYF. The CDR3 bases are TGCGCCAGCAGCTCCTTAGCGGGGTCCGGGGAGACCCAGTACTTC.

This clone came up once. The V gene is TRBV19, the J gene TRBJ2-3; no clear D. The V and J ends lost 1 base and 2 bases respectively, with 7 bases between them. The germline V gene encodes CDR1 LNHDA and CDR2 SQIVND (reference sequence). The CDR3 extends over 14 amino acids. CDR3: CASSIGGDTDTQYF. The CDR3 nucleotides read TGTGCCAGTAGTATAGGCGGTGACACAGATACGCAGTATTTT.